This T cell receptor (beta chain) came from a study of human T cells and chemical hapten exposure. Study details: Alopecia areata, totalis and universalis patients, mostly female, were included. Minor volume differences among pooled libraries chiefly drove per-sample TCR yield variation.

This clonotype was picked up a small number of times. V lost 4 bases and J lost 7; bases outside the gene matches: 15. Germline-derived CDR1 and CDR2 are MGHDK and SYGVNS. This CDR3 is 17 amino acids long. Documented time point: pre-sensitization, week 0. Treatment meaning: therapeutic diphenylcyclopropenone sensitization with weekly scalp DPC. Blood collection happened ahead of applying each patch test. Alopecia patients, 18 to 70 years old and DPC-suitable, served as donors. TCRdb used MiXCR to reprocess the RACE reads, holding one entry per CDR3 protein. Of some 39,000 distinct CDR3 sequences listed, roughly 7.6% are singletons.

The source of this sequence is a woman between 50 and 59 years old with alopecia areata. Some clones in this sample may be carry-over from other donors' samples. The sample in question was whole blood, obtained in connection with sensitization to the hapten diphenylcyclopropenone (DPC). This sequence joins TRBV25-1 and TRBJ2-1; 8 bases match TRBD1. This CDR3 reads CASSGPGGQGAMNEQFF. The CDR3 coding sequence is TGTGCCAGCAGTGGGCCGGGTGGGCAGGGGGCCATGAATGAGCAGTTCTTC.